Listed here are 28 T cell receptor beta chains from one sample, sequenced in a study of shared T cell receptors in the human thymus. Measured with immunoSEQ multiplex PCR; TCRdb has only the in-frame clones, and not every one. The sample lists about 380,000 clones, approximately 95% occurring once. Specimen: thymocytes. Every receptor here comes from a human donor.

The chain couples TRBV6-5 to TRBJ1-2; 9 bases are a match to TRBD1. Germline CDR1 reads MNHEY; CDR2 reads SVGAGI. Trimming at V came to 7 bases and at J to 8 bases, leaving 5 bases not matched to a gene. This CDR3 region has 12 residues. CDR3 sequence (DNA): TGTGCCAGCATCTCGGACAGGGGCGGCTACACCTTC. Protein: CASISDRGGYTF.

J is TRBJ1-1 and V is TRBV5-4; no firm D call. The germline V gene has CDR1 SGHNT and CDR2 YYREEE (reference sequence). V lost 2 bases and J 7 bases, leaving 6 bases between the germline ends. The length of the CDR3 is 11 residues. The CDR3 region has the DNA TGTGCCAGCAGCTTCGGAGGTGAAGCTTTCTTT. Translation gives CASSFGGEAFF.

V and J are TRBV13 and TRBJ2-1; 7 positions agree with TRBD2. V lost 1 base and J lost 10; bases outside the gene matches: 7. The CDR3 runs to 14 residues. Germline loops: CDR1 PRHDT, CDR2 FYEKMQ (reference sequence). CDR3 amino acids: CASSLVGLTSEQFF. The CDR3 DNA reads TGTGCCAGCAGCTTAGTGGGGTTGACTAGCGAGCAGTTCTTC.

This chain joins TRBV2 and TRBJ1-2, with 8 bases that match TRBD1. Trimming at V came to 7 bases and at J to 8 bases, leaving 9 bases not matched to a gene. This CDR3 comprises 13 residues. Germline V CDR1 and CDR2: SNHLY, FYNNEI. Written as DNA, the CDR3 is TGTGCCAGCAATGACAGGGGATTAGGGGGCTACACCTTC. Translated, it gives CASNDRGLGGYTF.

This chain joins TRBV7-2 and TRBJ1-2; 9 bases match TRBD1. CDR1 is SGHTA and CDR2 is FQGNSA in the germline V gene. CDR3 length equals 16 residues. V dropped 1 base and J dropped 4; count of bases not matched to a gene: 7. The CDR3 nucleotides are TGTGCCAGCAGCTTAGAGCGGGACAGGGTAGGCTATGGCTACACCTTC. Its protein product is CASSLERDRVGYGYTF.

The chain employs TRBV7-8 and TRBJ1-2, with D possibly matching TRBD1 (5 bases). This CDR3 has 21 residues. V lost 0 bases, J lost 3 bases, and 29 bases lay in between. The germline CDR1 and CDR2 sequences are SGHVS and FQNEAQ. The CDR3 nucleotides read TGTGCCAGCAGCTTAGCCCTAACGGGGGTCTCACTTAACTCGACATACTATGGCTACACCTTC. Protein: CASSLALTGVSLNSTYYGYTF.

The chain uses TRBV4-3 and TRBJ1-2, with D unclear. Germline assignment: CDR1 LGHNA and CDR2 YSLEER. CDR3 length: 17 amino acids. Deletions cut 3 bases from V and 14 bases from J, with 31 bases between. The CDR3 DNA follows: TGCGCCAGCAGCCATCTTAACCAACTGAGGCGCCCGAAAGAGAGGACCTTC. Translated, it gives CASSHLNQLRRPKERTF.

The CDR3 coding sequence is TGTGCCAGCAGTTTAGTCGGGTTTTCCTATAGACTAGCGGGAGATGAGCAGTTCTTC. Protein sequence: CASSLVGFSYRLAGDEQFF. V usage is TRBV28 and J usage is TRBJ2-1; 12 bases align to TRBD2. CDR1 and CDR2 (germline): MDHEN, SYDVKM. CDR3 length equals 19 residues. J was trimmed by 8 bases and V by 2 bases; bases with no gene match: 16.

The chain joins TRBV10-3 to TRBJ2-1; 7 positions agree with TRBD1. The V and J ends lost 6 bases and 4 bases, in that order; junction bases with no gene match: 9. Per the germline V gene, CDR1 is ENHRY and CDR2 is SYGVKD. The CDR3 spans 15 residues. The CDR3 region is CAIRSGGRSYNEQFF. CDR3 sequence (DNA): TGTGCCATCAGGTCAGGGGGAAGAAGTTACAATGAGCAGTTCTTC.

The chain is built from TRBV29-1 and TRBJ2-3; 13 bases agree with TRBD2. Germline V lookup: CDR1 SQVTM, CDR2 ANQGSEA. The CDR3 totals 19 residues. V was pared by 6 bases and J by 0 bases, with 15 bases of the junction left unmatched. This CDR3 is CSVSGTSGTQGVSTDTQYF. The CDR3 nucleotides are TGCAGCGTGTCCGGGACTAGCGGGACTCAGGGGGTTAGCACAGATACGCAGTATTTT.

This clone occurred once. The rearrangement uses TRBV7-2 and TRBJ2-3; a weak D match, TRBD2 (5 bases). The CDR3 consists of 14 residues. The ends were cut back, 3 bases at V and 0 bases at J, with 7 bases in the middle. Germline-derived CDR1 and CDR2 are SGHTA and FQGNSA. The CDR3 coding sequence is TGTGCCAGCAGCTTCGGACTCAGCACAGATACGCAGTATTTT. This codes for CASSFGLSTDTQYF. The full variable domain, with the rest looked up from reference TRBV7-2 and TRBJ2-3, is GAGVSQSPSNKVTEKGKDVELRCDPISGHTALYWYRQSLGQGLEFLIYFQGNSAPDKSGLPSDRFSAERTGGSVSTLTIQRTQQEDSAVYLCASSFGLSTDTQYFGPGTRLTVL.

The chain is built from TRBV27 and TRBJ2-5; no definite D call. This CDR3 has 13 amino acids. Germline values: CDR1 MNHEY, CDR2 SMNVEV (reference sequence). V was pared by 4 bases and J by 0 bases, with 6 bases between. DNA of the CDR3: TGTGCCAGCAGTTCATTGTACCAAGAGACCCAGTACTTC. Residues: CASSSLYQETQYF.

The rearrangement links TRBV10-3 to TRBJ2-7; 14 positions match TRBD2. V shed 6 bases and J 2 bases; nucleotides not matched to a gene: 9. This CDR3 is 17 amino acids long. Germline CDR1 is ENHRY and CDR2 is SYGVKD. The CDR3 DNA sequence: TGTGCCATCAGCCCCGGGACTAGCGGGAGTTGGCCCTACGAGCAGTACTTC. Translated, it gives CAISPGTSGSWPYEQYF.

V gene TRBV2 combines with J gene TRBJ1-5; D unresolved. V shed 5 bases and J shed 4 bases, with 18 bases lying between them. CDR1 is SNHLY and CDR2 is FYNNEI in the germline V gene. The CDR3 length is 16 residues. CDR3 DNA: TGTGCCAGCAGTCACCGGGCCCCCGACGGGAATCAGCCCCAGCATTTT. It encodes CASSHRAPDGNQPQHF.

This sequence joins TRBV28 and TRBJ1-1; TRBD1 matches at 9 bases. The V segment lost 7 bases and the J segment 13 bases; nucleotides outside the gene matches: 16. Per germline, CDR1 MDHEN and CDR2 SYDVKM. The CDR3 has 14 amino acids. The CDR3 nucleotides are TGTGCCAGCACCAGGGGCCCGGGACAGGGTCGAGTTTTCTTT. This sequence encodes CASTRGPGQGRVFF.

V is TRBV27 and J is TRBJ2-1, with 7 positions matching TRBD1. After removal of 5 bases from V and 9 bases from J, the junction contained 7 bases not matched to a gene. CDR3 size: 13 residues. The germline V gene encodes CDR1 MNHEY and CDR2 SMNVEV (reference sequence). DNA for the CDR3: TGTGCCAGCAGTCCGACAGGGTTCAGTGAGCAGTTCTTC. Protein: CASSPTGFSEQFF.

This chain links TRBV27 with TRBJ1-1, with D possibly matching TRBD1 (5 bases). This CDR3 has 11 amino acids. Between the trimmed V and J ends, which lost 10 bases and 10 bases, there was a span of 16 bases. CDR1 and CDR2 from the germline V gene are MNHEY and SMNVEV (reference sequence). The CDR3 is CATSGGSVAFF. The CDR3 coding sequence is TGTGCCACCTCCGGGGGTTCTGTAGCTTTCTTT.

The J gene is TRBJ1-1, the V gene TRBV29-1, with D perhaps matching TRBD1 (6 bases). CDR1 and CDR2 from the germline V gene are SQVTM and ANQGSEA. Trimming pared 7 bases from V and 3 bases from J, leaving 18 bases between. This CDR3 has 14 residues. The CDR3 protein is CSAPQASGDTEAFF. The CDR3 nucleotides are TGCAGCGCCCCCCAGGCGTCAGGGGACACTGAAGCTTTCTTT.

The chain employs TRBV6-5 and TRBJ2-1; D may be TRBD1 (5 bases). The CDR3 loop spans 12 amino acids. V lost 7 bases, J lost 5 bases, and 9 bases lay in between. CDR1 and CDR2 (germline): MNHEY, SVGAGI. The CDR3 protein is CASKQGHNEQFF. The CDR3 DNA reads TGTGCCAGCAAGCAGGGCCACAATGAGCAGTTCTTC.

The V call is TRBV15, the J call TRBJ2-4, with 7 bases that match TRBD1. CDR3 size: 15 residues. Germline V gene sequence: CDR1 LNHNV, CDR2 YYDKDF (reference sequence). V gave up 2 bases and J gave up 3 bases; unmatched junction bases: 4. CDR3 region: CATSRPGQIKNIQYF. The CDR3 nucleotides read TGTGCCACCAGCAGACCGGGACAGATCAAAAACATTCAGTACTTC.

The chain has TRBV14 and TRBJ1-2, with D possibly being TRBD1 (6 bases). The CDR3 has 15 amino acids. V was pared by 3 bases and J by 4 bases, with 15 bases between. Germline-derived CDR1 and CDR2 are SGHDN and FVKESK. The CDR3 sequence is CASSQWGGRVYGYTF. The CDR3 coding sequence is TGTGCCAGCAGCCAGTGGGGGGGCAGGGTCTATGGCTACACCTTC.

This chain uses TRBV28 with TRBJ1-2; D remains unclear. The CDR3 totals 16 residues. Germline CDR1 and CDR2: MDHEN and SYDVKM. The V end lost 6 bases, the J end lost 3 bases, and 20 bases lay between the germline ends. DNA of the CDR3: TGTGCCAGCAGGAACCATGCGGGGTATAGAGACTATGGCTACACCTTC. Residues: CASRNHAGYRDYGYTF.

The CDR3 here is CASSLVQGAYNEQFF. The CDR3 nucleotides read TGTGCCAGCAGCTTGGTACAGGGGGCCTACAATGAGCAGTTCTTC. This chain connects TRBV5-6 to TRBJ2-1, with TRBD1 matching over 8 bases. After removal of 0 bases from V and 2 bases from J, the junction contained 1 base not matched to a gene. Germline CDR1 is SGHDT and CDR2 is YYEEEE. The CDR3 length is 15 residues.

CDR3 nucleotide sequence: TGTGCCATCAGTGGGCGGGATACGCACAGAGAGACCCAGTACTTC. Its translation: CAISGRDTHRETQYF. The chain links TRBV10-3 to TRBJ2-5; D is possibly TRBD2 (6 bases). CDR3 length: 15 residues. Germline V gives CDR1 ENHRY, CDR2 SYGVKD. Deletions cut 4 bases from V and 4 bases from J, with 16 bases between.

The rearrangement joins TRBV4-3 to TRBJ2-5; TRBD1 might be the D (5 bases). Germline CDR1 LGHNA, CDR2 YSLEER. The CDR3 contains 16 residues. V lost 3 bases and J 5 bases, leaving 19 bases between the germline ends. In DNA form, the CDR3 reads TGCGCCAGCAGCCACGACAAGACAGCTGTGGCCGAGACCCAGTACTTC. Amino acid sequence: CASSHDKTAVAETQYF.

The rearrangement links TRBV6-1 to TRBJ1-6; D is ambiguous. The germline CDR1 and CDR2 sequences are MNHNS and SASEGT. The CDR3 has 13 amino acids. Trimming cost V 3 bases and J 10 bases, with 10 bases left between them. The CDR3 region is CASSEDGSSPLHF. The DNA for the CDR3 is TGTGCCAGCAGTGAGGACGGATCCTCACCCCTCCACTTT.

This chain connects TRBV19 to TRBJ2-7, with TRBD1 matching over 10 bases. The ends lost 9 bases at V and 0 bases at J; junction bases unmatched: 2. CDR1 and CDR2 from the germline V gene are LNHDA and SQIVND (reference sequence). The CDR3 length is 13 residues. CDR3 amino acids: CASRTGGSYEQYF. The CDR3 nucleotides read TGTGCCAGCCGGACAGGGGGCTCCTACGAGCAGTACTTC.

This clone was detected only once. This chain connects TRBV15 to TRBJ1-5; D unclear. The CDR3 length is 20 residues. CDR1 is LNHNV and CDR2 is YYDKDF in the germline V gene (reference sequence). Between the trimmed V and J ends, which lost 1 base and 0 bases, there was a span of 22 bases. The CDR3 loop is CATSRVQAAAQSHSNQPQHF. The CDR3 coding sequence is TGTGCCACCAGCAGAGTGCAAGCGGCGGCACAATCGCATAGCAATCAGCCCCAGCATTTT.